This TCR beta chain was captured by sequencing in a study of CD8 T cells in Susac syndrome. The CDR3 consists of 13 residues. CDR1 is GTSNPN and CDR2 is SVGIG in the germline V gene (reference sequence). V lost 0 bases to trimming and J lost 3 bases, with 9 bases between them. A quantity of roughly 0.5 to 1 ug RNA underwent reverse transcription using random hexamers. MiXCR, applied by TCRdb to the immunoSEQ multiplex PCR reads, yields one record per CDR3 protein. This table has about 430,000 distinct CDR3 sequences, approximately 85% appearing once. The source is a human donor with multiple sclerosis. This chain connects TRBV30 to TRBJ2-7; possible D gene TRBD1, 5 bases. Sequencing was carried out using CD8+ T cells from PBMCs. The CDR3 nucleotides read TGTGCCTGGAGTGTCCAGGGCTACTACGAGCAGTACTTC. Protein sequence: CAWSVQGYYEQYF.